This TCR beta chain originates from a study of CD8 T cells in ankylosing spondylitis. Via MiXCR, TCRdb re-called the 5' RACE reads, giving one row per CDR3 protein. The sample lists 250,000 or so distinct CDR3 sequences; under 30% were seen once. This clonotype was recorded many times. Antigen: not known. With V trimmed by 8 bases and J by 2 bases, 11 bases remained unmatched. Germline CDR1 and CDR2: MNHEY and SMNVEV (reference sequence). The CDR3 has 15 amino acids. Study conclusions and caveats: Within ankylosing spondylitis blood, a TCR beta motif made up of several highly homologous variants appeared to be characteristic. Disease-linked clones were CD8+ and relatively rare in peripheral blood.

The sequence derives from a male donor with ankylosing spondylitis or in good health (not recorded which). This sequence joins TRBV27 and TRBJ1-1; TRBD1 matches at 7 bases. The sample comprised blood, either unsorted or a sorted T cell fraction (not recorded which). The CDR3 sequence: CASSSQGIANTEAFF. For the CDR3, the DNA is TGTGCCAGCTCGTCACAGGGGATAGCTAACACTGAAGCTTTCTTT.